This is a list of T cell receptor beta chains from one sample in a study of control samples from healthy donors and cancer patients. Libraries were prepared by immunoSEQ multiplex PCR; TCRdb keeps only in-frame clonotypes and omits some of them. Of some 96,000 clones in the sample, roughly 87% were seen once. Sequencing used blood. These receptors all come from a woman between 45 and 65 years old in good health. Both conserved end residues are part of each CDR3. The D gene is left open where the match is weak. Size is omitted from some rows. Given values are once, few, many or a class for expanded clones.

>-|few|TRBV30|TRBJ1-4
TGTGCCTGGAGTTCCGGGCCTAATGAAAAACTGTTTTTT
CAWSSGPNEKLFF
>-|-|TRBV7-2|TRBJ1-3
TGTGCCAGCAGCTTAGGGCCGGGGAAAGCTGGAAACACCATATATTTT
CASSLGPGKAGNTIYF
>-|-|TRBV30|TRBJ1-2
TGTGCCTGGAGTGTCAGAACAGGGACCATAGACACCTTC
CAWSVRTGTIDTF
>-|-|TRBV30|TRBJ1-3
TGTGCCTGGAGTGTACTCGGGCGGACCCGGCTGAGCTCTGGAAACACCATATATTTT
CAWSVLGRTRLSSGNTIYF
>-|-|TRBV12-3/TRBV12-4|TRBJ2-5
TGTGCCAGCTCGGCTTCGGAGACCCAGTACTTC
CASSASETQYF
>-|few|TRBV11-1|TRBJ1-5
TGTGCCAGCAGCCGACAGAATCAGCCCCAGCATTTT
CASSRQNQPQHF
>-|-|TRBV4-3|TRBJ2-1
TGCGCCAGCAGCCAAGATAGGGCAGAATACGATGAGCAGTTCTTC
CASSQDRAEYDEQFF
>-|-|TRBV5-6|TRBJ2-1
TGTGCCAGCAGCCCCCGGGGCGGTGCCGGGTGGGATGAGCAGTTCTTC
CASSPRGGAGWDEQFF
>-|once|TRBV19|TRBJ1-1
TGTGCCAGTTCGGATCTCCCCACTGAAGCTTTCTTT
CASSDLPTEAFF
>-|once|TRBV5-1|TRBJ1-3
TGCGCCAGCAGCTTGGAGGGGACAACTGGAAACACCATATATTTT
CASSLEGTTGNTIYF
>-|-|TRBV6-1|TRBJ1-6
TGTGCCAGCAGTGGAGACGGCCGCTTCTATAATTCACCCCTCCACTTT
CASSGDGRFYNSPLHF
>TRBD1|once|TRBV7-3|TRBJ2-1
TGTGCCAGCAGCACAGGGGGGTCCTCCTACAATGAGCAGTTCTTC
CASSTGGSSYNEQFF
>-|once|TRBV4-1|TRBJ1-5
TGCGCCAGCAGCCAAGTTGGGCCCCCGGGGAGTAGCAATCAGCCCCAGCATTTT
CASSQVGPPGSSNQPQHF
>TRBD1|-|TRBV9|TRBJ2-6
TGTGCCAGCAGCGGGAAGGACAGGGGAGGATCTGGGGCCAACGTCCTGACTTTC
CASSGKDRGGSGANVLTF
>-|-|TRBV11-2|TRBJ1-5
TGTGCCAGCACCCTGGGGGGTAGCAATCAGCCCCAGCATTTT
CASTLGGSNQPQHF
>-|-|TRBV7-2|TRBJ1-2
TGTGCCAGCAGCTTAGACATTCATAACTATGGCTACACCTTC
CASSLDIHNYGYTF
>-|-|TRBV18|TRBJ1-2
TGTGCCAGCTCCCCAGTAAAGGCTAACTATGGCTACACCTTC
CASSPVKANYGYTF
>-|-|TRBV19|TRBJ1-1
TGTGCCAGTAGTATAACTCGTGAAGCTTTCTTT
CASSITREAFF
>TRBD1|-|TRBV15|TRBJ1-5
TGTGCCACCAGCAGTTATAACAGGGGGTCCAATCAGCCCCAGCATTTT
CATSSYNRGSNQPQHF
>-|-|TRBV3-1/TRBV3-2|TRBJ2-5
TGTGCCAGCAGCCAAGTTTATGGCGGGCCGGGGGAGACCCAGTACTTC
CASSQVYGGPGETQYF
>-|-|TRBV5-8|TRBJ1-3
TGTGCCAGCAGCTTGAGCTCTGGAAACACCATATATTTT
CASSLSSGNTIYF
>TRBD1|-|TRBV18|TRBJ2-3
TGTGCCAGCTCGTCTACAGGGGGCACAGATACGCAGTATTTT
CASSSTGGTDTQYF